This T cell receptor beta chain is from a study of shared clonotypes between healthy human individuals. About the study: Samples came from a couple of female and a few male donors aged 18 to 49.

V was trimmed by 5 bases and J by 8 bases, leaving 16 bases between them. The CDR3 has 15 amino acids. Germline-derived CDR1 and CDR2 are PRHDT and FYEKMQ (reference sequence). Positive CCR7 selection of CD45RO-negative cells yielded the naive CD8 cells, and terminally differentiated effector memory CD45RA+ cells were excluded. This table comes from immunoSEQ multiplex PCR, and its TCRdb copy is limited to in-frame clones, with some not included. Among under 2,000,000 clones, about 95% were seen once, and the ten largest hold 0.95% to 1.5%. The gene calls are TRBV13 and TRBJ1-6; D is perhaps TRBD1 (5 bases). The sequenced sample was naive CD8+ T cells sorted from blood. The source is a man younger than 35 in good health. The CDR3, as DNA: TGTGCCAGCAGCCCCACCCCGGGGGTAGATTCACCCCTCCACTTT. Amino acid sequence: CASSPTPGVDSPLHF.